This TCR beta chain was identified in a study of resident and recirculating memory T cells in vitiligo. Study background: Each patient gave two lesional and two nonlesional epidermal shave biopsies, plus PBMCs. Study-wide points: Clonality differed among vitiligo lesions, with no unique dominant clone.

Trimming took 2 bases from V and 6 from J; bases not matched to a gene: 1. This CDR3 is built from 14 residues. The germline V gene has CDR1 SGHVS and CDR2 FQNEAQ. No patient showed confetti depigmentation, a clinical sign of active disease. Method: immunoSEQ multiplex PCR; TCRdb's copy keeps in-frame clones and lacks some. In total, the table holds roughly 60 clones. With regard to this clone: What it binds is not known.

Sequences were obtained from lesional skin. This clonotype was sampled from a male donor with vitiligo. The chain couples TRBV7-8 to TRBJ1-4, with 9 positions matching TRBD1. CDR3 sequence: CASSLWDRDEKLFF. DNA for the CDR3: TGTGCCAGCAGCTTATGGGACAGGGATGAAAAACTGTTTTTT.